This is a list of T cell receptor beta chains from one sample in a study of T cell responses to AZD1222 COVID-19 vaccine. TCRdb keeps only in-frame clones here, not all; method: immunoSEQ multiplex PCR. This sample's table reports over 140,000 clones. The source material was peripheral blood. These receptors originate from an adult in good health. Each CDR3 is given with its conserved first and last residue. A D gene is named only where the DNA matches it firmly.

D gene: TRBD1
V gene: TRBV6-5
J gene: TRBJ1-4
CDR3 DNA: TGTGCCGCCGGACGGGACAGGACTAATGAAAAACTGTTTTTT
CDR3 protein: CAAGRDRTNEKLFF

D gene: TRBD2
V gene: TRBV28
J gene: TRBJ2-7
CDR3 DNA: TGTGCCAGCAGTTCCGGGACTAGTTTTCGCGAGCAGTACTTC
CDR3 protein: CASSSGTSFREQYF

D gene: NA
V gene: TRBV9
J gene: TRBJ2-2
CDR3 DNA: TGTGCCAGCAGCGGCCGGACGTCGAACACCGGGGAGCTGTTTTTT
CDR3 protein: CASSGRTSNTGELFF

D gene: NA
V gene: TRBV7-9
J gene: TRBJ2-3
CDR3 DNA: TGTGCCAGCAGCTTAACGGACCCTACAGGGTTCAGAACAGATACGCAGTATTTT
CDR3 protein: CASSLTDPTGFRTDTQYF

D gene: NA
V gene: TRBV20-1
J gene: TRBJ1-1
CDR3 DNA: TGCAGTGCGGAAAGGGACACTGAAGCTTTCTTT
CDR3 protein: CSAERDTEAFF

D gene: TRBD2
V gene: TRBV11-2
J gene: TRBJ2-5
CDR3 DNA: TGTGCCAGCAGCTCAGTAGGAGCGGGGGGGCAGTACTTC
CDR3 protein: CASSSVGAGGQYF

D gene: TRBD2
V gene: TRBV30
J gene: TRBJ2-3
CDR3 DNA: TGTGCCTGGAGTGGACTAGCGGGGGGGGTAGATACGCAGTATTTT
CDR3 protein: CAWSGLAGGVDTQYF

D gene: TRBD1
V gene: TRBV5-1
J gene: TRBJ2-7
CDR3 DNA: TGCGCCAGCAGCGTATCCCCCGGGACAGGGGGCCACGAGCAGTACTTC
CDR3 protein: CASSVSPGTGGHEQYF

D gene: TRBD1
V gene: TRBV18
J gene: TRBJ1-2
CDR3 DNA: TGTGCCAGCTCACCGCGGCGGGGACAGGATAGCTATGGCTACACCTTC
CDR3 protein: CASSPRRGQDSYGYTF

D gene: NA
V gene: TRBV30
J gene: TRBJ1-3
CDR3 DNA: TGTGCCTGGACGTTGACAGGCTACTCTGGAAACACCATATATTTT
CDR3 protein: CAWTLTGYSGNTIYF

D gene: NA
V gene: TRBV6-5
J gene: TRBJ2-2
CDR3 DNA: TGTGCCAGCATGTTGTCGGGGCTCGGGGAGCTGTTTTTT
CDR3 protein: CASMLSGLGELFF

D gene: TRBD1
V gene: TRBV11-1
J gene: TRBJ1-2
CDR3 DNA: TGTGCCAGCAGCCTACGGGACAGCCCTTCCTATGGCTACACCTTC
CDR3 protein: CASSLRDSPSYGYTF

D gene: NA
V gene: TRBV7-6
J gene: TRBJ1-3
CDR3 DNA: TGTGCCAGCAGAAACCCTCTCGAGGGCAGCCGGGAGTCCGGAAACACCATATATTTT
CDR3 protein: CASRNPLEGSRESGNTIYF

D gene: NA
V gene: TRBV19
J gene: TRBJ2-7
CDR3 DNA: TGTGCCAGTAAGTCAGGGGCAGCCCCCTACGAGCAGTACTTC
CDR3 protein: CASKSGAAPYEQYF

D gene: NA
V gene: TRBV28
J gene: TRBJ2-5
CDR3 DNA: TGTGCCAGCAGTTTATCCGTAGGGTTTGTCCAAGAGACCCAGTACTTC
CDR3 protein: CASSLSVGFVQETQYF

D gene: NA
V gene: TRBV9
J gene: TRBJ1-4
CDR3 DNA: TGTGCCAGCAGCGCGGGAGCGGCTAATGAAAAACTGTTTTTT
CDR3 protein: CASSAGAANEKLFF

D gene: NA
V gene: TRBV5-1
J gene: TRBJ1-1
CDR3 DNA: TGCGCCAGCAGCTTGGCGGGGGGGCGCGGTTTCGACACTGAAGCTTTCTTT
CDR3 protein: CASSLAGGRGFDTEAFF

D gene: TRBD1
V gene: TRBV4-2
J gene: TRBJ1-1
CDR3 DNA: TGTGCCAGCAGCCCACGACAGGGTTCGAACACTGAAGCTTTCTTT
CDR3 protein: CASSPRQGSNTEAFF

D gene: NA
V gene: TRBV5-1
J gene: TRBJ1-3
CDR3 DNA: TGCGCCAGCAGCTTGGCCACAGGTGGAAACACCATATATTTT
CDR3 protein: CASSLATGGNTIYF

D gene: NA
V gene: TRBV19
J gene: TRBJ1-1
CDR3 DNA: TGTGCCAGTAGTATTAAGGGGTTCGGCACTGAAGCTTTCTTT
CDR3 protein: CASSIKGFGTEAFF

D gene: TRBD1
V gene: TRBV18
J gene: TRBJ1-5
CDR3 DNA: TGTGCCAGCTCACCGGGACAGGGGGCGATCAATCAGCCCCAGCATTTT
CDR3 protein: CASSPGQGAINQPQHF

D gene: TRBD1
V gene: TRBV2
J gene: TRBJ1-2
CDR3 DNA: TGTGCCAGCAGTCAATCCCGGGACAGCAGAACTAACTATGGCTACACCTTC
CDR3 protein: CASSQSRDSRTNYGYTF

D gene: NA
V gene: TRBV7-9
J gene: TRBJ1-1
CDR3 DNA: TGTGCCAGCAGCTTAGCAGGAGGCCACACTGAAGCTTTCTTT
CDR3 protein: CASSLAGGHTEAFF

D gene: NA
V gene: TRBV2
J gene: TRBJ2-3
CDR3 DNA: TGTGCCAGCACTGGCGGGGACACTGGCACAGATACGCAGTATTTT
CDR3 protein: CASTGGDTGTDTQYF

D gene: NA
V gene: TRBV11-2
J gene: TRBJ2-7
CDR3 DNA: TGTGCCAGCAGCCTGGGGACGGTGCCCTACGAGCAGTACTTC
CDR3 protein: CASSLGTVPYEQYF

D gene: NA
V gene: TRBV12-3/TRBV12-4
J gene: TRBJ2-3
CDR3 DNA: TGTGCCAGCATCCTGGGGCGCACAGATACGCAGTATTTT
CDR3 protein: CASILGRTDTQYF

D gene: TRBD1
V gene: TRBV20-1
J gene: TRBJ1-1
CDR3 DNA: TGCAGTGCTAGTGGGGACAGGGCGGGTTCTGAAGCTTTCTTT
CDR3 protein: CSASGDRAGSEAFF

D gene: NA
V gene: TRBV6-5
J gene: TRBJ1-3
CDR3 DNA: TGTGCCAGCAGCTCGGACAGAAGCCCTGGAAACACCATATATTTT
CDR3 protein: CASSSDRSPGNTIYF

D gene: NA
V gene: TRBV5-5
J gene: TRBJ2-7
CDR3 DNA: TGTGCCAGCAGCCTGGGGCCAGGACGGGGATCCTACGAGCAGTACTTC
CDR3 protein: CASSLGPGRGSYEQYF